This TCR beta chain is drawn from a study of cytomegalovirus exposure and HLA in healthy donors. Whole-study findings and limits: Later analysis found that TCR beta chains associated with HLA were more clonally expanded than other, equally common chains.

It was with 60 Vbeta and 13 Jbeta primers that the PCR ran. Some clones are missing from TCRdb's copy, which holds only in-frame ones; the method was immunoSEQ multiplex PCR. Of 150,000 to 200,000 clones listed, around four fifths were seen once; the top ten hold approximately 9.8%. Germline V gene lookup returns CDR1 SGHKS and CDR2 YYEKEE (reference sequence). V trimming: 4 bases; J trimming: 7 bases; junction bases outside the gene matches: 8. The CDR3 contains 15 residues. On this clone: Its antigen is currently unknown.

The sequenced sample was PBMCs. The V and J genes are TRBV5-5 and TRBJ2-2; the match to TRBD2 covers 9 bases. The TCR comes from a man aged 18 to 29 in good health and CMV-seropositive. CDR3 residues: CASSPLAGLVGELFF. The CDR3 bases are TGTGCCAGCAGCCCGCTAGCGGGACTCGTCGGGGAGCTGTTTTTT.